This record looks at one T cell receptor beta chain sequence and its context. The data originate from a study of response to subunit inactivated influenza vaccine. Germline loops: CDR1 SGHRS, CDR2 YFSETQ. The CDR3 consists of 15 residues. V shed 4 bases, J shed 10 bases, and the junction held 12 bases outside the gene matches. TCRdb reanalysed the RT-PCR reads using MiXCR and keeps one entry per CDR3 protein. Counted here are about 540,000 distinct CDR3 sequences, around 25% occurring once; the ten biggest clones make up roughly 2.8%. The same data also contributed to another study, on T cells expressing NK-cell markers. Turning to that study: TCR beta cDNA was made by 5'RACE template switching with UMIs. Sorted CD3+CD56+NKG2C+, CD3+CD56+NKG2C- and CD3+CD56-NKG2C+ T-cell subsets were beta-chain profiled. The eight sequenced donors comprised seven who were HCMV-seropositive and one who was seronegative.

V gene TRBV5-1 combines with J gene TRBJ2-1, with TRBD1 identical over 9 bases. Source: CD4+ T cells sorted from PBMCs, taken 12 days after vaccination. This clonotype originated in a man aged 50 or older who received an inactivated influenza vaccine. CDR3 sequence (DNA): TGCGCCAGCAGCAGGGGGACAGGGCCGAGCTCGGAGCAGTTCTTC. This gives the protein CASSRGTGPSSEQFF. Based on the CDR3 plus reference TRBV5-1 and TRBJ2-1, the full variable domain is KAGVTQTPRYLIKTRGQQVTLSCSPISGHRSVSWYQQTPGQGLQFLFEYFSETQRNKGNFPGRFSGRQFSNSRSEMNVSTLELGDSALYLCASSRGTGPSSEQFFGPGTRLTVL.